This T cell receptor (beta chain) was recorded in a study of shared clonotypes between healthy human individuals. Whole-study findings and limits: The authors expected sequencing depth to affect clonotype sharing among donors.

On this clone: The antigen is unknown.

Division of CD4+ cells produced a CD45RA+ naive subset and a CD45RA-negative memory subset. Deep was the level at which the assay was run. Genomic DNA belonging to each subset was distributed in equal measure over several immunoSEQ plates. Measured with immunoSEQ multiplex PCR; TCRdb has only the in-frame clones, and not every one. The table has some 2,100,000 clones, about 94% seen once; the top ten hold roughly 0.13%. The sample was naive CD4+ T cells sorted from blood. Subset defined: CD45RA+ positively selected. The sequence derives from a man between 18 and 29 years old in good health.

CDR3 DNA sequence: TGCAGGATCGGGACAGCTGGGGAGCAGTTCTTC. Amino acid sequence: CRIGTAGEQFF. The chain is built from TRBV20-1 and TRBJ2-1, with 7 bases aligning to TRBD1. The CDR3 sequence is 11 residues long. The germline V gene encodes CDR1 DFQATT and CDR2 SNEGSKA (reference sequence).